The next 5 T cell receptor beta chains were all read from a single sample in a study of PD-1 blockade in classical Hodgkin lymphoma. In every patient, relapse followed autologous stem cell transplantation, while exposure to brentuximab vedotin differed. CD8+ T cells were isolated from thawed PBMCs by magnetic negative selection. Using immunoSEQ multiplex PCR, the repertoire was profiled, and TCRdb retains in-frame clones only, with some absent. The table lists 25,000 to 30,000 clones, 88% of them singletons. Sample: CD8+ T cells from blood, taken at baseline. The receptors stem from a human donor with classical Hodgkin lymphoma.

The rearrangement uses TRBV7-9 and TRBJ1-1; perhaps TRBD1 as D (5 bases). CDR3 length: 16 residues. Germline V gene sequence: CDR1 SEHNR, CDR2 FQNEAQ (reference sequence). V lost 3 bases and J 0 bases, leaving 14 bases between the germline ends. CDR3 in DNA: TGTGCCAGCAGCTTCAAGACAGATCCCATGAACACTGAAGCTTTCTTT. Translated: CASSFKTDPMNTEAFF.

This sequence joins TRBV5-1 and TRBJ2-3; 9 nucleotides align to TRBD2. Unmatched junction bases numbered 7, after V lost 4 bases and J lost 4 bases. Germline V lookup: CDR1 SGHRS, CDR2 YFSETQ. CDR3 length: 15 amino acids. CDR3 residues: CASSTTGTSPDTQYF. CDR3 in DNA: TGCGCCAGCAGCACGACCGGGACTAGCCCAGATACGCAGTATTTT.

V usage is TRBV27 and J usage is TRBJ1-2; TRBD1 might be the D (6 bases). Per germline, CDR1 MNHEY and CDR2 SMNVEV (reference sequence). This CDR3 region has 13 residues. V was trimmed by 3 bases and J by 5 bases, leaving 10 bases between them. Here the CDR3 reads CASSFGQIYGYTF. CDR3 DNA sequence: TGTGCCAGCAGTTTTGGACAGATTTATGGCTACACCTTC.

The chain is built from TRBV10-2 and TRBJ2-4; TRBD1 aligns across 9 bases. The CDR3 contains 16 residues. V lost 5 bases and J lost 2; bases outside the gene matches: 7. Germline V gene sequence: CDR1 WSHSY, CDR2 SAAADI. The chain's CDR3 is CASSPIQGAPKNIQYF. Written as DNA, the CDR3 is TGCGCCAGCAGTCCTATACAGGGGGCACCCAAAAACATTCAGTACTTC.

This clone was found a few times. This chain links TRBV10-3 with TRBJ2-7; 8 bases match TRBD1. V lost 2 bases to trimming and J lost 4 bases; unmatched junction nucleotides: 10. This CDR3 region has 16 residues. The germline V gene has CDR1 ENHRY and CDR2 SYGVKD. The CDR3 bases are TGTGCCATCAGTGAGCCTAAGCAGGGGGCGGGATACGAGCAGTACTTC. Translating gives CAISEPKQGAGYEQYF.